Below, 22 T cell receptor beta chains from the same sample are listed, as sequenced in a study of blood T cell repertoires in COVID-19. Generated by immunoSEQ multiplex PCR, the TCRdb table keeps only in-frame clones and is missing some. Among 250,000 to 350,000 clones listed, approximately 90% were seen once. Sample: peripheral blood. These receptors originate from a man in his thirties or forties with acute or convalescent COVID-19.

The chain has TRBV11-3 and TRBJ2-7; tentatively, D is TRBD2 (5 bases). CDR3 length: 18 amino acids. Germline-derived CDR1 and CDR2 are SGHNT and YENEEA. Trimming shortened V by 1 base and J by 1 base, and 20 bases separated the two germline ends. CDR3 in amino acids: CASSLVSAGKRRSYEQYF. In DNA, the CDR3 is TGTGCCAGCAGCTTAGTTAGCGCCGGAAAGCGAAGATCCTACGAGCAGTACTTC.

This clone was found once. The rearrangement joins TRBV4-1 to TRBJ2-3; 8 positions match TRBD2. The CDR3 is made up of 16 amino acids. The germline V gene encodes CDR1 MGHRA and CDR2 YSYEKL. Germline trimming cut 2 bases from V and 0 bases from J; bases unmatched to any gene: 4. This CDR3 is CASSQSIAGSTDTQYF. CDR3 coding DNA: TGCGCCAGCAGCCAATCAATAGCGGGGAGCACAGATACGCAGTATTTT.

This sequence joins TRBV19 and TRBJ1-1; TRBD1 matches at 7 bases. Germline CDR1 is LNHDA and CDR2 is SQIVND (reference sequence). J lost 3 bases, V lost 5 bases, and 3 bases had no gene match. The CDR3 has 13 amino acids. The CDR3 spells CASSFDRDTEAFF. CDR3 DNA: TGTGCCAGTAGTTTCGACAGGGACACTGAAGCTTTCTTT.

This rearrangement joins TRBV5-1 to TRBJ2-1, with unresolved D. CDR1 is SGHRS, CDR2 YFSETQ, per germline. V shed 5 bases and J shed 8 bases, with 8 bases lying between them. The CDR3 is 11 amino acids. The CDR3 nucleotides are TGCGCCAGCAGGTCGAGTGATGAGCAGTTCTTC. This codes for CASRSSDEQFF.

The V gene is TRBV6-5, the J gene TRBJ2-2, with unresolved D. Looked up from germline, CDR1 is MNHEY and CDR2 is SVGAGI. There are 14 residues in the CDR3. V was shortened by 7 bases and J by 1 base, with 10 bases between the two germline ends. CDR3 protein: CASKPRRNTGELFF. In DNA form, the CDR3 reads TGTGCCAGCAAGCCTAGGAGGAACACCGGGGAGCTGTTTTTT.

The gene calls are TRBV6-5 and TRBJ2-7; TRBD1 aligns across 8 bases. Germline V gene lookup returns CDR1 MNHEY and CDR2 SVGAGI. Trimming cost V 5 bases and J 2 bases; bases outside gene matches: 5. The CDR3 contains 14 residues. The DNA for the CDR3 is TGTGCCAGCAGTAATGGACAGGGACCCTACGAGCAGTACTTC. Translating it yields CASSNGQGPYEQYF.

This rearrangement joins TRBV27 to TRBJ1-2; D is undetermined. CDR1 is MNHEY, CDR2 SMNVEV, per germline (reference sequence). There are 12 residues in the CDR3. CDR3 nucleotide sequence: TGTGGGAACAGCCTTACCAACTATGGCTACACCTTC. Protein: CGNSLTNYGYTF.

The chain is built from TRBV7-2 and TRBJ1-2; TRBD1 aligns across 8 bases. Germline V gene sequence: CDR1 SGHTA, CDR2 FQGNSA. The ends lost 5 bases at V and 13 bases at J; junction bases unmatched: 18. The CDR3 contains 15 residues. CDR3 sequence: CASSAPGTGQGITTF. The CDR3 nucleotides read TGTGCCAGCAGCGCTCCCGGGACAGGTCAAGGTATAACCACCTTC.

This clone came up a few times. The chain couples TRBV7-3 to TRBJ2-7; 10 nucleotides align to TRBD2. V shed 4 bases, J shed 12 bases, and the junction held 15 bases outside the gene matches. CDR1 is SGHTA, CDR2 FQGTGA, per germline. The CDR3 has 15 amino acids. This chain's CDR3 is CASSSNPLAGVGLYF. In DNA, the CDR3 is TGTGCCAGCAGCTCCAACCCCCTAGCGGGGGTAGGCCTGTACTTC. The full variable domain, rest sourced from reference TRBV7-3 and TRBJ2-7, is GAGVSQTPSNKVTEKGKYVELRCDPISGHTALYWYRQSLGQGPEFLIYFQGTGAADDSGLPNDRFFAVRPEGSVSTLKIQRTERGDSAVYLCASSSNPLAGVGLYFGPGTRLTVT.

The genes are TRBV5-6 and TRBJ1-6; D remains unclear. The germline CDR1 and CDR2 sequences are SGHDT and YYEEEE. The V gene lost 2 bases and the J gene lost 7 bases, with 7 bases spanning the gap. The CDR3 has 13 amino acids. The CDR3 loop is CASSLVRNSPLHF. The CDR3 DNA reads as TGTGCCAGCAGCTTAGTTAGAAATTCACCCCTCCACTTT.

This rearrangement joins TRBV3-1 (or the pseudogene TRBV3-2) to TRBJ2-1, with a weak D call TRBD2 (5 bases). This CDR3 is 13 amino acids long. The germline V gene encodes CDR1 LGHDT and CDR2 YNNKEL (reference sequence). Trimming removed 0 bases from V and 9 bases from J, with 9 bases in between. The CDR3 DNA sequence: TGTGCCAGCAGCCAAGATTATGCGGGTGAGCAGTTCTTC. This encodes CASSQDYAGEQFF.

This clone turned up a few times. V gene TRBV23-1 combines with J gene TRBJ2-7; 8 positions match TRBD1. TRBV23-1 is noted as an ORF with a role that remains uncertain. V was pared by 0 bases and J by 3 bases, with 16 bases of the junction left unmatched. The CDR3 runs 19 residues. CDR3 nucleotide sequence: TGCGCCAGCAGTCAATCCGATTGGGGACAGGCAGATAACCTCTACGAGCAGTACTTC. Its protein is CASSQSDWGQADNLYEQYF.

The gene calls are TRBV6-5 and TRBJ2-4, with a tentative D call TRBD1 (6 bases). This CDR3 is built from 15 residues. V lost 2 bases and J lost 5, with 13 bases in between. Germline values: CDR1 MNHEY, CDR2 SVGAGI. This CDR3 is CASSYGRGDQNIQYF. The DNA for the CDR3 is TGTGCCAGCAGTTACGGCAGGGGCGACCAAAACATTCAGTACTTC.

The chain has TRBV18 and TRBJ2-1; TRBD2 aligns across 12 bases. CDR3 length: 18 amino acids. V lost 2 bases and J lost 6; bases outside the gene matches: 11. Germline CDR1 is KGHSH and CDR2 is LQKENI. The CDR3 region is CASSPTQGLAGRGNEQFF. The CDR3 DNA is TGTGCCAGCTCACCAACACAAGGACTAGCGGGACGGGGCAATGAGCAGTTCTTC.

The chain has TRBV15 and TRBJ2-5, with D tentatively TRBD2 (7 bases). The CDR3 length is 19 residues. V lost 1 base to trimming and J lost 3 bases, with 24 bases between them. Germline lookup yields CDR1 LNHNV and CDR2 YYDKDF (reference sequence). CDR3 in amino acids: CATSRGAGARTLREETQYF. For the CDR3, the DNA is TGTGCCACCAGCAGAGGGGCGGGGGCAAGAACCCTCAGGGAAGAGACCCAGTACTTC.

This chain joins TRBV7-2 and TRBJ1-2; the match to TRBD1 covers 7 bases. V dropped 5 bases and J dropped 8; count of bases not matched to a gene: 11. Germline CDR1 SGHTA, CDR2 FQGNSA. The CDR3 extends over 14 amino acids. CDR3: CASSRFEGGNGYTF. CDR3 nucleotides: TGTGCCAGCAGCCGGTTCGAAGGGGGCAACGGCTACACCTTC.

This clone has just one count. The chain joins TRBV6-4 to TRBJ1-3; 11 bases agree with TRBD1. Germline trimming cut 7 bases from V and 0 bases from J; bases unmatched to any gene: 11. Germline CDR1 MRHNA, CDR2 SNTAGT. This CDR3 is built from 18 residues. CDR3 nucleotide sequence: TGTGCCAGCAAATGGGCAGATGGGACAGGGGGCTCTGGAAACACCATATATTTT. It translates to CASKWADGTGGSGNTIYF.

The chain links TRBV10-3 to TRBJ1-2, with D perhaps matching TRBD1 (6 bases). This CDR3 is built from 16 residues. Trimming pared 0 bases from V and 3 bases from J, leaving 14 bases between. CDR1 is ENHRY, CDR2 SYGVKD, per germline. The CDR3 DNA sequence: TGTGCCATCAGTGAGTCGACAGGACAAGGAGACTATGGCTACACCTTC. As protein: CAISESTGQGDYGYTF.

This rearrangement joins TRBV4-1 to TRBJ2-5; D gene uncertain. Trimming left V 1 base short and J 4 bases short, with 7 bases between. The CDR3 runs to 13 residues. Germline assignment: CDR1 MGHRA and CDR2 YSYEKL. CDR3 in amino acids: CASSQVLLETQYF. For the CDR3, the DNA is TGCGCCAGCAGCCAAGTTTTATTAGAGACCCAGTACTTC.

The rearrangement links TRBV5-1 to TRBJ1-5; 9 nucleotides agree with TRBD1. The CDR3 loop spans 15 amino acids. CDR1 is SGHRS and CDR2 is YFSETQ in the germline V gene. Germline trimming cut 4 bases from V and 6 bases from J; bases unmatched to any gene: 8. CDR3 protein: CASSPGTGLAQPQHF. The CDR3 DNA follows: TGCGCCAGCAGCCCCGGGACAGGGTTGGCTCAGCCCCAGCATTTT.

The V gene is TRBV5-1, the J gene TRBJ1-1; D is ambiguous. The germline V gene has CDR1 SGHRS and CDR2 YFSETQ. This CDR3 comprises 13 residues. V was shortened by 4 bases and J by 3 bases, with 10 bases between the two germline ends. CDR3 sequence: CASSPNGDTEAFF. The CDR3 nucleotides are TGCGCCAGCAGCCCCAACGGAGACACTGAAGCTTTCTTT.

This clone was observed once. The CDR3 DNA reads as TGTGCCAGCAGCCAAGAGGGTAGGGGCATGTCACCCCTCCACTTT. It is translated as CASSQEGRGMSPLHF. The genes are TRBV3-1 (or the pseudogene TRBV3-2) and TRBJ1-6; D possibly corresponds to TRBD1 (5 bases). Germline assignment: CDR1 LGHDT and CDR2 YNNKEL (reference sequence). The CDR3 loop spans 15 amino acids. Between the trimmed V and J ends, which lost 0 bases and 10 bases, there was a span of 13 bases.